These T cell receptor beta chains were read from a single sample in a study of CD8 T cells in ankylosing spondylitis. Using its own MiXCR run on the 5' RACE reads, TCRdb lists one record per CDR3 protein. This sample yields roughly 190,000 distinct CDR3 sequences, of which roughly 12% are seen a single time; more than 15% belongs to the top ten. Sequenced material: blood, either unsorted or a sorted T cell fraction (not recorded which). The receptors were sampled from a male donor with ankylosing spondylitis or in good health (not recorded which). CDR3s include the opening cysteine and the closing phenylalanine or tryptophan.

V: TRBV12-3/TRBV12-4; length: 14; CDR3: CASSLAYGTGNYTF
V: TRBV6-1; length: 17; CDR3: CASKKYRDSLTHYEQYF
V: TRBV6-1; length: 15; CDR3: CASVDLAGGHNEQFF
V: TRBV6-5; length: 15; CDR3: CASSYLWTGTYEQYF
V: TRBV5-1; length: 13; CDR3: CASSPAGWDEQFF
V: TRBV7-2; length: 16; CDR3: CASSLVGLAGGNEQFF
V: TRBV11-2; length: 13; CDR3: CASSSRGQETQYF
V: TRBV5-5; length: 16; CDR3: CASSNTGRTNTGELFF
V: TRBV6-2/TRBV6-3; length: 15; CDR3: CASSYFREGTDTQYF
V: TRBV6-5; length: 15; CDR3: CASSYLELHSYEQYF
V: TRBV12-3/TRBV12-4; length: 17; CDR3: CASSYSLGLDDRGGQFF
V: TRBV27; length: 15; CDR3: CASSLSGPLSDTQYF
V: TRBV7-9; length: 15; CDR3: CASSLAGSSGNTIYF
V: TRBV14; length: 16; CDR3: CASSQGSRVVDDTQYF
V: TRBV12-3/TRBV12-4; length: 12; CDR3: CASGTGEKTQYF
V: TRBV11-2; length: 15; CDR3: CASSLGGLRANVLTF
V: TRBV7-9; length: 12; CDR3: CASNGGHTEAFF
V: TRBV5-1; length: 16; CDR3: CASSLGLAGVINEQFF
V: TRBV6-1; length: 15; CDR3: CASSRRVEGGTEAFF
V: TRBV29-1; length: 12; CDR3: CSVAGQGGGYTF
V: TRBV20-1; length: 15; CDR3: CSARDGTGDTSEQYF
V: TRBV6-5; length: 16; CDR3: CASSYSPGQEDNEQFF
V: TRBV12-3/TRBV12-4; length: 12; CDR3: CASSLASEKLFF
V: TRBV20-1; length: 10; CDR3: CSATDGEAFF
V: TRBV29-1; length: 12; CDR3: CSVTRGGYEQYF
V: TRBV19; length: 13; CDR3: CASSIGLRDIQYF
V: TRBV30; length: 14; CDR3: CAWSVRSSSETQYF
V: TRBV5-1; length: 13; CDR3: CASSLVPGVVAFF
V: TRBV4-1; length: 14; CDR3: CASSHGQGNTEAFF
V: TRBV9; length: 14; CDR3: CASSEGVSGHEQYF
V: TRBV6-2/TRBV6-3; length: 16; CDR3: CASSYSPGLVSYEQYF
V: TRBV30; length: 16; CDR3: CAWSVRWAPNTGELFF
V: TRBV6-5; length: 15; CDR3: CASSYFVAGDTEAFF